The rows below give T cell receptor beta chains drawn from one sample of a study of T cell responses to AZD1222 COVID-19 vaccine. Profiled with immunoSEQ multiplex PCR; TCRdb holds only in-frame clones, not every one. This sample yields about 73,000 clones, of which approximately 88% are seen a single time; about a fifth belongs to the top ten. The specimen comprised peripheral blood, sampled on day 0 of AZD1222 vaccination. The source is an adult in good health. Each CDR3 is given with its conserved first and last residue. Fields, in order: V gene, D gene, clone size, J gene, CDR3 DNA, CDR3 protein. A D gene is named only where the DNA matches it firmly. Size tells how often a clone was seen (once, few, many) or the class of an expanded clone, and some rows leave it out.

TRBV5-1	NA	NA	TRBJ1-6	TGCGCCAGCAGCTTGGCCAAGGAGGGGCTAACCCCCCTCCACTTT	CASSLAKEGLTPLHF
TRBV7-6	NA	NA	TRBJ1-5	TGTGCCAGCAGCTCACAGGGTCCCGGTCAGCCCCAGCATTTT	CASSSQGPGQPQHF
TRBV18	TRBD1	NA	TRBJ1-2	TGTGCCAGCTCACCGGGACAGGGTGGCGCCGTGGACTATGGCTACACCTTC	CASSPGQGGAVDYGYTF
TRBV2	TRBD1	NA	TRBJ2-2	TGTGCCAGCAGGGCCCGGACAGGAAGAACGAACACCGGGGAGCTGTTTTTT	CASRARTGRTNTGELFF
TRBV18	TRBD1	NA	TRBJ1-3	TGTGCCAGCTCACCGGACAGGGTAACCCTCTCTGGAAACACCATATATTTT	CASSPDRVTLSGNTIYF
TRBV5-1	NA	NA	TRBJ2-3	TGCGCCAGCAGCTTGCCGGAAACAGATACGCAGTATTTT	CASSLPETDTQYF
TRBV30	NA	few	TRBJ2-7	TGTGCCTGGAGTCTTGGTAGCTCATCCTACGAGCAGTACTTC	CAWSLGSSSYEQYF
TRBV5-1	TRBD2	NA	TRBJ2-5	TGCGCCAGCAGCTCGGGCGGGAGCCCGGGCGAGACCCAGTACTTC	CASSSGGSPGETQYF
TRBV19	NA	NA	TRBJ1-5	TGTGCCAGTAGTAAGGGGACACCGAATCAGCCCCAGCATTTT	CASSKGTPNQPQHF
TRBV10-2	NA	NA	TRBJ2-7	TGCGCCAGTGAAGCAGGGGATTCCTACGAGCAGTACTTC	CASEAGDSYEQYF
TRBV6-5	NA	NA	TRBJ2-7	TGTGCCAGCAGTTCCCATCAGACAGTGAGCTCCTACGAGCAGTACTTC	CASSSHQTVSSYEQYF